Listed below are T cell receptor beta chains from one sample, sequenced in a study of T cell responses to AZD1222 COVID-19 vaccine. Produced via immunoSEQ multiplex PCR; TCRdb's table is partial and in-frame only. The top ten hold 6% to 8.5% of the sample, which has some 190,000 clones, just over 85% seen once. Sample: peripheral blood, taken on day 0 of AZD1222 vaccination. The receptors originated from an adult in good health. Each CDR3 is given with its conserved first and last residue. D genes are given only for firm matches. The listing skips clone size in some rows; elsewhere it reads once, few, many or a size class.

V gene	D gene	clone size	J gene	CDR3 DNA	CDR3 protein
TRBV7-9	NA	NA	TRBJ1-5	TGTGCCAGCAGCTTATCTCACAATCAGCCCCAGCATTTT	CASSLSHNQPQHF
TRBV11-3	NA	once	TRBJ1-1	TGTGCCAGCAGCTTAGGGACGGTGCGGGACACTGAAGCTTTCTTT	CASSLGTVRDTEAFF
TRBV18	NA	NA	TRBJ2-7	TGTGCCAGCTCACCAGATCCACTCTACGAGCAGTACTTC	CASSPDPLYEQYF
TRBV29-1	NA	few	TRBJ1-4	TGCAGCGTTGAGTATGAAAAACTGTTTTTT	CSVEYEKLFF
TRBV5-4	NA	NA	TRBJ2-3	TGTGCCAGCAGCCTCCCTAGGGTAGATACGCAGTATTTT	CASSLPRVDTQYF
TRBV3-1/TRBV3-2	NA	NA	TRBJ2-7	TGTGCCAGCAGCCAGGGGGCGGTCTACGAGCAGTACTTC	CASSQGAVYEQYF
TRBV9	NA	NA	TRBJ2-7	TGTGCCAGCAGCGTAGACCACTACGAGCAGTACTTC	CASSVDHYEQYF
TRBV7-2	TRBD2	NA	TRBJ2-3	TGTGCCAGCAGCTTAGCAGCGGGGACCACAGATACGCAGTATTTT	CASSLAAGTTDTQYF
TRBV2	NA	NA	TRBJ2-5	TGTGCCAGCAGGATCCTTCGCTGGCAAGAGACCCAGTACTTC	CASRILRWQETQYF
TRBV7-2	NA	NA	TRBJ1-5	TGTGCCAGCAGCTTATTCGGGAATCAGCCCCAGCATTTT	CASSLFGNQPQHF
TRBV30	NA	NA	TRBJ1-5	TGTGCCTGGAGCGAAAGGGGACAAATCAATCAGCCCCAGCATTTT	CAWSERGQINQPQHF
TRBV6-5	NA	NA	TRBJ2-3	TGTGCCAGCAGTTATACGGGCACGCAGTATTTT	CASSYTGTQYF
TRBV6-1	TRBD1	NA	TRBJ1-2	TGTGCCAGCAGTGGTTCCCCGGGACAGGGGTTCTATGGCTACACCTTC	CASSGSPGQGFYGYTF
TRBV24-1	NA	NA	TRBJ2-7	TGTGCCACCAGTGATACGAGCTACGAGCAGTACTTC	CATSDTSYEQYF
TRBV19	TRBD1	NA	TRBJ2-3	TGTGCCAGTAGTCCATTGCCGGGACAGGGGAAAGATACGCAGTATTTT	CASSPLPGQGKDTQYF
TRBV12-3/TRBV12-4	NA	NA	TRBJ1-1	TGTGCCAGCAGCCCTCAAATGAACACTGAAGCTTTCTTT	CASSPQMNTEAFF